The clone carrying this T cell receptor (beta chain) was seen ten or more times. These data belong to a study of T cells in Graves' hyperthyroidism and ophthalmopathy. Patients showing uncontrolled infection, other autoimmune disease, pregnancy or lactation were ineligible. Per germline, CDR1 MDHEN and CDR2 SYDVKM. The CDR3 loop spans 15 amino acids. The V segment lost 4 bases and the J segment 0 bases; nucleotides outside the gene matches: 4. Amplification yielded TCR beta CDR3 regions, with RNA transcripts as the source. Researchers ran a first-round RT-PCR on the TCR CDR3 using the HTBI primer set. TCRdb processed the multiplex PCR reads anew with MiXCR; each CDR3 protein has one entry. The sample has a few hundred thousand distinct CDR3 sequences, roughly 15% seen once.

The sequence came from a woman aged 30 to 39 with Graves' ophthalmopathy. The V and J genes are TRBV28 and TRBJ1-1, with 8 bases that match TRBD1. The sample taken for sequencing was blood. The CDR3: CASSSGQGVNTEAFF. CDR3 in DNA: TGTGCCAGCAGTTCCGGACAGGGTGTGAACACTGAAGCTTTCTTT.